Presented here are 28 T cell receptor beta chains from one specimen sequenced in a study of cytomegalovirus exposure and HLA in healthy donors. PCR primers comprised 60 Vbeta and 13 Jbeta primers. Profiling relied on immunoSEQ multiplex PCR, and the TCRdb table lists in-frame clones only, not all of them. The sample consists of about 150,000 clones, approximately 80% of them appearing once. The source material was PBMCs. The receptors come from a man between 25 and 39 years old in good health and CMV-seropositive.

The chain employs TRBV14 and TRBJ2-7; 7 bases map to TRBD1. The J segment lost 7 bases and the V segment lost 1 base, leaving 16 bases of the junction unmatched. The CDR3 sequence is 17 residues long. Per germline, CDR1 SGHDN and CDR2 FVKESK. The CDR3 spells CASSQGSGTASYVEQYF. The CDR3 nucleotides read TGTGCCAGCAGCCAAGGATCCGGGACAGCAAGCTACGTGGAGCAGTACTTC.

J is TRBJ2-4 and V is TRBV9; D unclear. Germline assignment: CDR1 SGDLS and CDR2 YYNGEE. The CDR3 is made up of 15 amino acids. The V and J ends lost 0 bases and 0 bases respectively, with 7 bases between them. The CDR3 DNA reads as TGTGCCAGCAGCGTAGGTGGCCTAGCCAAAAACATTCAGTACTTC. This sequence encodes CASSVGGLAKNIQYF. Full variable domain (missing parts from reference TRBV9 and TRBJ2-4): DSGVTQTPKHLITATGQRVTLRCSPRSGDLSVYWYQQSLDQGLQFLIQYYNGEERAKGNILERFSAQQFPDLHSELNLSSLELGDSALYFCASSVGGLAKNIQYFGAGTRLSVL.

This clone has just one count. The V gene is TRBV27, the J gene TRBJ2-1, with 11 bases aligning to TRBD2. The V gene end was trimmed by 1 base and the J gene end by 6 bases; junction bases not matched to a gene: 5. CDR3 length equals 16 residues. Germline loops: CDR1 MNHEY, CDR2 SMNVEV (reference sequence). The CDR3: CASSLWWTSGLNEQFF. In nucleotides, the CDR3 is TGTGCCAGCAGTTTATGGTGGACTAGCGGGCTCAATGAGCAGTTCTTC.

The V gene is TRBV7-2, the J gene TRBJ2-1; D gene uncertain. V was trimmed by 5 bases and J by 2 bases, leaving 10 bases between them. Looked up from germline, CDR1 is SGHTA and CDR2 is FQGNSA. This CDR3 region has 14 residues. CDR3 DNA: TGTGCCAGCAGCCCTCCCGCAGCCTACAATGAGCAGTTCTTC. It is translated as CASSPPAAYNEQFF.

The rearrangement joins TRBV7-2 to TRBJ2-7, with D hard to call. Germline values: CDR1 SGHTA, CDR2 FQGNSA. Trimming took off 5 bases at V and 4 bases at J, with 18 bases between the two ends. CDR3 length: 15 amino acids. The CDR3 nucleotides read TGTGCCAGCAGCCCGGCGGTGGGTACGGCGTACGAGCAGTACTTC. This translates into CASSPAVGTAYEQYF.

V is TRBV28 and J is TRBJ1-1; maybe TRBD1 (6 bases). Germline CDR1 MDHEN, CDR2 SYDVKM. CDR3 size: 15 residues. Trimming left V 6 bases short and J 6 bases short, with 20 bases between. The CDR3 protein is CASRQRGSSSAEAFF. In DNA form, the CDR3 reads TGTGCCAGCAGGCAGAGGGGGTCCAGTTCGGCTGAAGCTTTCTTT.

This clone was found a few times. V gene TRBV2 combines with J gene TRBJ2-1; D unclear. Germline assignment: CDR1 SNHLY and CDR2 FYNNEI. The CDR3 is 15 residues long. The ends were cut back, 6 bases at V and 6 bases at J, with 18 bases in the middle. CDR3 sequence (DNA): TGTGCCAGCAGAAACTCTCGGAGTAGGTCCAATGAGCAGTTCTTC. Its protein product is CASRNSRSRSNEQFF.

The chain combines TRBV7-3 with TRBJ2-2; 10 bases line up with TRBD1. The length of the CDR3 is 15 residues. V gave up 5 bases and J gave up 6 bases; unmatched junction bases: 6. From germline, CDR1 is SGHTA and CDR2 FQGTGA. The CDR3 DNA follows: TGTGCCAGCAGCCAACGGGACAGGGGTTCCGGGGAGCTGTTTTTT. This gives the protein CASSQRDRGSGELFF.

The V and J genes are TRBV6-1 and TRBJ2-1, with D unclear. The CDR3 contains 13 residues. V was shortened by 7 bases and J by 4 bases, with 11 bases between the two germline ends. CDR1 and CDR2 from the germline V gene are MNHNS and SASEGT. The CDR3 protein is CASTQRVYNEQFF. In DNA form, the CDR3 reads TGTGCCAGCACTCAACGGGTATACAATGAGCAGTTCTTC.

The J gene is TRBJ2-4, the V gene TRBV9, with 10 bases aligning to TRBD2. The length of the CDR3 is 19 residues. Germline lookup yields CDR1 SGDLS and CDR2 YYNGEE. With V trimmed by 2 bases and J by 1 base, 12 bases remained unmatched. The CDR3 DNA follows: TGTGCCAGCAGCGTTTCTAGCGGGAGTACGTCAGGGGCCAAAAACATTCAGTACTTC. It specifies CASSVSSGSTSGAKNIQYF.

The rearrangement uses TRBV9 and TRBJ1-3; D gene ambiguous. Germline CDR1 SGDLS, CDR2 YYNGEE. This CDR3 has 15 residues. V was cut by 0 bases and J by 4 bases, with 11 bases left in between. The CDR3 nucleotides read TGTGCCAGCAGCGTAGAGGTATCGGAGGGAAACACCATATATTTT. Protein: CASSVEVSEGNTIYF.

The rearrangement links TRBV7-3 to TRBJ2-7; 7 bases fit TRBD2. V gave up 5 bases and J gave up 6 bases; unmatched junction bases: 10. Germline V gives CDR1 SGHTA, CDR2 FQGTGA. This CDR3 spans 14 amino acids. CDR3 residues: CASSPGLDLGEQYF. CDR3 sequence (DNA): TGTGCCAGCAGCCCAGGACTAGATTTGGGCGAGCAGTACTTC.

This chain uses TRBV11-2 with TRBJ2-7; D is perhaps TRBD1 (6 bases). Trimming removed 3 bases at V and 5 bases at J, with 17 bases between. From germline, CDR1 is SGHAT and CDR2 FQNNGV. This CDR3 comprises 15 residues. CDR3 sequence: CASSFVPVRGHEQYF. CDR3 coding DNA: TGTGCCAGCAGCTTTGTTCCTGTCAGGGGCCACGAGCAGTACTTC.

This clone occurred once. This chain's CDR3 is CASSVGGGPGTEAFF. The CDR3 nucleotides are TGTGCCAGCAGCGTGGGGGGGGGCCCTGGCACTGAAGCTTTCTTT. This sequence joins TRBV9 and TRBJ1-1; perhaps TRBD1 as D (6 bases). V was shortened by 2 bases and J by 4 bases, with 15 bases between the two germline ends. This CDR3 comprises 15 residues. Germline lookup yields CDR1 SGDLS and CDR2 YYNGEE.

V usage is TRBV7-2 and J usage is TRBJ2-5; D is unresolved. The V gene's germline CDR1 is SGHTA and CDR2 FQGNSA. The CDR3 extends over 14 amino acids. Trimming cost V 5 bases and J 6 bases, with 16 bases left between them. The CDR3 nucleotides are TGTGCCAGCAGCACAGACCGGTCGACGAAGACCCAGTACTTC. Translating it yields CASSTDRSTKTQYF.

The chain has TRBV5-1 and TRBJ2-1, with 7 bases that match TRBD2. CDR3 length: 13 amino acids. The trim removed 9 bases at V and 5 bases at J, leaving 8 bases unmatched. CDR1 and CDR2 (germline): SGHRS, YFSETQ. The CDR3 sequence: CATREDGHNEQFF. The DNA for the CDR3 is TGCGCCACCCGGGAGGACGGCCACAATGAGCAGTTCTTC.

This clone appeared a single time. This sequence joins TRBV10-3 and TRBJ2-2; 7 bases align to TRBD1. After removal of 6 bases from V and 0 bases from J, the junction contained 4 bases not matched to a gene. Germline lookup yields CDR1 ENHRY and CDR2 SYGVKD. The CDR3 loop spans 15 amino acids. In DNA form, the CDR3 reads TGTGCCATCAGCTGGGACAGCTCGAACACCGGGGAGCTGTTTTTT. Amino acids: CAISWDSSNTGELFF.

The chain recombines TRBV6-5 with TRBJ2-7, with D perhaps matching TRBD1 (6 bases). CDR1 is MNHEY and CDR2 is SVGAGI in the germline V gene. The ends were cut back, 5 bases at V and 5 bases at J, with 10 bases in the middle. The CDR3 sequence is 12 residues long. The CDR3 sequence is CASSQGTNEQYF. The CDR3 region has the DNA TGTGCCAGCAGTCAAGGGACAAACGAGCAGTACTTC.

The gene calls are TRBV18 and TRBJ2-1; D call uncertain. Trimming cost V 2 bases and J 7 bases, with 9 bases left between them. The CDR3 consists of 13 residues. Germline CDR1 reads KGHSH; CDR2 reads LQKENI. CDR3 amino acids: CASSPMLTNEQFF. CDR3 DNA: TGTGCCAGCTCACCAATGTTGACTAATGAGCAGTTCTTC.

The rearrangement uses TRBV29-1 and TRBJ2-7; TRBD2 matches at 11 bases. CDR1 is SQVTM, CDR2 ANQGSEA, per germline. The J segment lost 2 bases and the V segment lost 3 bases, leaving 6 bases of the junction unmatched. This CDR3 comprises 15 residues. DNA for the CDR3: TGCAGCGTTGAGTCATCACTAGCGGGAGCCTACGAGCAGTACTTC. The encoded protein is CSVESSLAGAYEQYF.

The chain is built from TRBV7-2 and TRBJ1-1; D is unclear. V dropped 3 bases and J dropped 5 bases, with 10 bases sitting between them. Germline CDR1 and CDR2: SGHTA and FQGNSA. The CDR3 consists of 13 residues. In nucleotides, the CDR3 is TGTGCCAGCAGCTTTTATGTTGAGACTGAAGCTTTCTTT. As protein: CASSFYVETEAFF. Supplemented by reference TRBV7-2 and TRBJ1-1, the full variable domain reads GAGVSQSPSNKVTEKGKDVELRCDPISGHTALYWYRQSLGQGLEFLIYFQGNSAPDKSGLPSDRFSAERTGGSVSTLTIQRTQQEDSAVYLCASSFYVETEAFFGQGTRLTVV.

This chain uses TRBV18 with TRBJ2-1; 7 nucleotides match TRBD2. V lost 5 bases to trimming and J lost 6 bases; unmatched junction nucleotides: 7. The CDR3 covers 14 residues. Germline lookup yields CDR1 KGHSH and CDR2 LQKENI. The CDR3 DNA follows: TGTGCCAGCTCAGCGAGCGGGAACCCCAATGAGCAGTTCTTC. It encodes CASSASGNPNEQFF.

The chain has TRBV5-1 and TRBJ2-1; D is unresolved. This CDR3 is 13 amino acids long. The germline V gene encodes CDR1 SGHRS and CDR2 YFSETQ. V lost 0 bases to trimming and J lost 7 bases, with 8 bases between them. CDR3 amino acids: CASSLAIQNEQFF. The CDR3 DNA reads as TGCGCCAGCAGCTTGGCCATTCAAAATGAGCAGTTCTTC.

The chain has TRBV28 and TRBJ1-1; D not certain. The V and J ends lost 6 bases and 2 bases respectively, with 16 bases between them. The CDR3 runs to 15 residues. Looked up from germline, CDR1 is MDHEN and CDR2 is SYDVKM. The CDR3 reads CASRPSAGRNTEAFF. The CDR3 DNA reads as TGTGCCAGCAGACCCTCGGCTGGGCGTAACACTGAAGCTTTCTTT.

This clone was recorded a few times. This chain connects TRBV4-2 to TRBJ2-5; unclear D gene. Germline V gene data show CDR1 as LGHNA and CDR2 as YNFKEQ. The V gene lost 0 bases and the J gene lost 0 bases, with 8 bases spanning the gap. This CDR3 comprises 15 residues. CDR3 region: CASSQDLTDQETQYF. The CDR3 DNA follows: TGTGCCAGCAGCCAAGATCTTACAGACCAAGAGACCCAGTACTTC.

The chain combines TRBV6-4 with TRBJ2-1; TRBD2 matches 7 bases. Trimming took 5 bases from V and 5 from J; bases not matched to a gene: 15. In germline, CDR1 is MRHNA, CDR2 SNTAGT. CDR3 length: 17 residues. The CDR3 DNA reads TGTGCCAGCAGTAGGAGGCCAGCGGGATTCCTTCACAATGAGCAGTTCTTC. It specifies CASSRRPAGFLHNEQFF.

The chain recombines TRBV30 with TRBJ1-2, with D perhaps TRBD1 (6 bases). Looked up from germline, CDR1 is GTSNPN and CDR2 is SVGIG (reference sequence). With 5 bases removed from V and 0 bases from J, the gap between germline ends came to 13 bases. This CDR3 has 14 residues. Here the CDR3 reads CAWHSRTANYGYTF. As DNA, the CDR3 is TGTGCCTGGCACTCCAGGACAGCTAACTATGGCTACACCTTC.

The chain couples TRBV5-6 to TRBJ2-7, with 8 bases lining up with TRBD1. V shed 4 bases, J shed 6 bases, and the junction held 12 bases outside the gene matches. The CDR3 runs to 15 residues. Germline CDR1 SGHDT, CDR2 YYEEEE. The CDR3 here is CASSPRGAGGGEQYF. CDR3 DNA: TGTGCCAGCAGCCCAAGAGGGGCAGGGGGCGGCGAGCAGTACTTC. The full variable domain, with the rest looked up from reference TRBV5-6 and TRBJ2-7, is DAGVTQSPTHLIKTRGQQVTLRCSPKSGHDTVSWYQQALGQGPQFIFQYYEEEERQRGNFPDRFSGHQFPNYSSELNVNALLLGDSALYLCASSPRGAGGGEQYFGPGTRLTVT.